The text below deals with one T cell receptor (beta chain). This entry belongs to a study of blood T cells in healthy people across ages. Total RNA, at least 6 micrograms per sample, came from PBMCs. A J-beta primer mix and a sample-barcoded 5' primer were used in a second PCR of roughly 6 to 12 cycles. TCRdb re-derived calls from the 5' RACE reads in MiXCR, one entry per CDR3 protein. The sample has approximately 1.5 million distinct CDR3 sequences, roughly 43% seen once. Germline values: CDR1 MGHDK, CDR2 SYGVNS. Trimming removed 2 bases from V and 4 bases from J; junction bases left unmatched: 12. The CDR3 is made up of 17 amino acids.

The sample comprised blood. V and J are TRBV25-1 and TRBJ1-1; 8 nucleotides align to TRBD1. This receptor was identified in a woman aged 18-29 years in good health. CDR3 bases: TGTGCCAGCAGTGAAGGGAGACAGGGGACACTTGGCACTGAAGCTTTCTTT. As protein: CASSEGRQGTLGTEAFF.